The sequence of this T cell receptor (beta chain) was determined in a study of T cells in localized non-small cell lung cancer (dated by TCRdb to 2020 to 2021). For the study in its entirety: Comparing tumors with uninvolved tumor-adjacent lungs, the study looked at the T cell repertoires of fewer than 250 patients with early-stage NSCLC. The cohort comprised a few hundred treatment-naïve NSCLC patients with resected, localized lung tumors. The mean age of the NSCLC patients was roughly 70 years, with approximately 130 men and nearly 110 women.

In regard to this clone: Its antigen remains undetermined. It has no much larger one-base neighbor in the sample; base qualities were not kept.

At diagnosis, tumor, uninvolved tumor-adjacent lung and peripheral blood were collected and then preserved as a mix of FFPE and fresh-frozen material. For TCR repertoire profiling, the blood samples were analyzed as peripheral blood mononuclear cells. CDR1 and CDR2 were assigned from the germline V gene as SGHRS and YFSETQ. V and J lose 1 base and 4 bases, and a span of 14 bases separates them. Its CDR3 holds 16 amino acids, cysteine through phenylalanine. The CDR3 DNA has 48 bases and is translated from base 1. The immunoSEQ Assay was used to sequence TCR beta CDR3 regions from DNA. Concerning the study's data processing: T cell density was computed as TCR beta template counts normalized to usable DNA estimated by amplifying housekeeping genes. Richness was estimated with the preseqR package, extrapolating to 400,000 templates for PBMC samples and 120,000 templates for tissue samples. Clonality was defined as one minus Pielou's evenness. Differential abundance testing on productive amino-acid clonotypes, with a minimum total count of 5 and an alpha of 0.1, was used to identify tissue-enriched TCRs. The Jaccard Index and the Morisita Overlap Index were used to measure how much the repertoires overlapped between compartments. GLIPH grouped TCR beta CDR3s together with public tetramer-defined viral CDR3s, and a viral motif had to include at least three viral sequences and also show V-gene enrichment. TCRdb stores this immuneACCESS table with in-frame sequences only. Part of the clones is absent; in the studies checked, under half of the shortfall reflects unresolved V genes, and no reason is known for the rest. V and J calls plus clone size are reproduced from that table; the DNA served to infer D and trimming. Recorded for this sample are approximately 31,000 clones; 65% to 90% of them occurred a single time. Approximately 4% of the sample goes to the ten largest clones.

Findings and caveats that apply to the study as a whole: Because the study design was exploratory, TCR variables were selected using unadjusted p-values without false-discovery rate correction. Because multi-region tumor sequencing was not done, intratumor heterogeneity could not be ruled out. Higher blood T cell density associated with longer overall survival, while higher adjacent-lung clonality associated with shorter survival. Uninvolved tumor-adjacent lung showed the highest T cell clonality, higher than tumor, which suggests more focused antigenic responses in the uninvolved tumor-adjacent lung. A median of 57 of the top 100 tumor clones turned up in the paired uninvolved adjacent lung, and about 28 of those clones also ranked among the top 100 of that same adjacent lung.

The material was peripheral blood, obtained before any cancer treatment. The source of this sequence is a male donor aged 60 or older with stage III lung adenocarcinoma. The chain uses TRBV5-1 and TRBJ2-2, with an unclear D gene assignment. The sequence in DNA is TGCGCCAGCAGCTTGCAAGGCCCCTGGGGCACCGGGGAGCTGTTTTTT. Protein translation: CASSLQGPWGTGELFF. The variable domain in full, with residues beyond the CDR3 obtained from the reference TRBV5-1 and TRBJ2-2 genes, is KAGVTQTPRYLIKTRGQQVTLSCSPISGHRSVSWYQQTPGQGLQFLFEYFSETQRNKGNFPGRFSGRQFSNSRSEMNVSTLELGDSALYLCASSLQGPWGTGELFFGEGSRLTVL.